A single T cell receptor beta chain is shown here with its context. The data stem from a study of CD8 T cells in Susac syndrome. Per the germline V gene, CDR1 is LGHNA and CDR2 is YSLEER. This CDR3 is built from 14 residues. The V gene end was trimmed by 0 bases and the J gene end by 13 bases; junction bases not matched to a gene: 10. The authors reverse transcribed roughly 0.5 to 1 ug RNA with random hexamers. immunoSEQ multiplex PCR amplified TCR beta CDR3 across 54 Vbeta, 13 Jbeta. TCRdb fed the immunoSEQ multiplex PCR reads into MiXCR, producing one record per CDR3 protein. The sample yields around 120,000 distinct CDR3 sequences, less than 95% seen once.

The clonotype was recovered from a human donor with multiple sclerosis. Sequenced input: CD4+ T cells from PBMCs. The V call is TRBV4-3, the J call TRBJ1-1, with 8 bases lining up with TRBD1. CDR3 protein: CASSQDPTRGPLFF. The CDR3 DNA is TGCGCCAGCAGCCAAGATCCCACCAGGGGGCCGCTTTTCTTT.